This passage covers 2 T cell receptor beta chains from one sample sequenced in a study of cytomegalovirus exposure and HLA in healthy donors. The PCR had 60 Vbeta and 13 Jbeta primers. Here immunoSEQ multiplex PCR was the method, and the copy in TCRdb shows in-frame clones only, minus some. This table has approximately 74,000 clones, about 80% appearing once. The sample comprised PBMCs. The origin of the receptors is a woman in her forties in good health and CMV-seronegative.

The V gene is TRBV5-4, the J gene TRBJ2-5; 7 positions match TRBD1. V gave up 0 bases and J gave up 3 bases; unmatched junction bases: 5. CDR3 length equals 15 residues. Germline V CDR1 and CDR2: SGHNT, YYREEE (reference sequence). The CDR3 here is CASSLGDRVKETQYF. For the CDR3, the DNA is TGTGCCAGCAGCTTGGGGGACAGAGTAAAAGAGACCCAGTACTTC.

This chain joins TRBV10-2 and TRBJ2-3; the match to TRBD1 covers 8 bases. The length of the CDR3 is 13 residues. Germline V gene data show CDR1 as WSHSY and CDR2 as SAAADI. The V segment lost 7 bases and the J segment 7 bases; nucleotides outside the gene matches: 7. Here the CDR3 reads CASTATGGHTQYF. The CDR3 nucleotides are TGCGCCAGCACTGCTACAGGGGGGCATACGCAGTATTTT.